The 11 T cell receptor beta chains in this list originate from one sample, sequenced in a study of identical twins. TCRdb reprocessed the 5' RACE reads with MiXCR, giving one entry per CDR3 protein. The data show 1.5 million to 2 million distinct CDR3 sequences, less than 35% seen once. Sequenced: cord blood. The receptors originated from a newborn girl in good health.

The chain links TRBV29-1 to TRBJ1-2; D is possibly TRBD1 (5 bases). Germline CDR1 and CDR2: SQVTM and ANQGSEA. CDR3 length: 14 amino acids. V shed 8 bases and J shed 3 bases, with 19 bases lying between them. The DNA of the CDR3 is TGCAGCACCCGCAGGGACCTTGGGTACTATGGCTACACCTTC. This sequence encodes CSTRRDLGYYGYTF.

The chain couples TRBV6-1 to TRBJ2-1, with D perhaps TRBD1 (6 bases). Trimming removed 8 bases at V and 2 bases at J, with 19 bases between. The CDR3 loop spans 16 amino acids. Germline CDR1 is MNHNS and CDR2 is SASEGT. CDR3 bases: TGTGCCAGCTCATGGGGGTACACAGGGACCTACAATGAGCAGTTCTTC. Translated, it gives CASSWGYTGTYNEQFF.

V gene TRBV7-9 combines with J gene TRBJ2-1; 11 positions agree with TRBD2. This CDR3 region has 15 residues. CDR1 SEHNR and CDR2 FQNEAQ come from the germline V gene (reference sequence). The junction had 8 bases not matched to a gene; V was cut back by 5 bases and J by 8 bases. The CDR3 sequence: CASSPTSGRADEQFF. CDR3 nucleotide sequence: TGTGCCAGCAGCCCAACTAGCGGGAGAGCCGATGAGCAGTTCTTC.

The chain has TRBV20-1 and TRBJ2-1; 8 bases agree with TRBD2. Germline CDR1 is DFQATT and CDR2 is SNEGSKA (reference sequence). Trimming took 0 bases from V and 2 from J; bases not matched to a gene: 12. The CDR3 extends over 18 amino acids. This CDR3 is CSAREPTPTSVPYNEQFF. CDR3 nucleotides: TGCAGTGCTAGAGAACCAACTCCGACTAGCGTTCCCTACAATGAGCAGTTCTTC.

This rearrangement joins TRBV6-5 to TRBJ2-5; TRBD2 matches at 9 bases. The CDR3 loop spans 14 amino acids. Germline values: CDR1 MNHEY, CDR2 SVGAGI. J was trimmed by 5 bases and V by 2 bases; bases with no gene match: 3. CDR3 amino acids: CASSYGSGSETQYF. Written as DNA, the CDR3 is TGTGCCAGCAGTTACGGTAGCGGGAGCGAGACCCAGTACTTC.

The genes are TRBV20-1 and TRBJ2-7; 15 bases map to TRBD2. Germline V lookup: CDR1 DFQATT, CDR2 SNEGSKA (reference sequence). The CDR3 sequence is 17 residues long. After removal of 1 base from V and 7 bases from J, the junction contained 11 bases not matched to a gene. The CDR3 DNA sequence: TGCAGTGCTAGAGGGACTAGCGGGAGGGCCTCCTACAATGAGCAGTACTTC. It codes for CSARGTSGRASYNEQYF.

The rearrangement uses TRBV3-1 and TRBJ2-1, with D unresolved. V was shortened by 8 bases and J by 0 bases, with 17 bases between the two germline ends. From germline, CDR1 is LGHDT and CDR2 YNNKEL (reference sequence). There are 16 residues in the CDR3. The CDR3: CASSVRGPYSYNEQFF. Written as DNA, the CDR3 is TGTGCCAGCTCCGTGCGAGGCCCTTACTCCTACAATGAGCAGTTCTTC.

In its sample, this clonotype was seen a few times. J is TRBJ1-2 and V is TRBV10-3; no clear D gene. Germline V lookup: CDR1 ENHRY, CDR2 SYGVKD. The CDR3 is 15 residues long. Trimming removed 3 bases at V and 2 bases at J, with 13 bases between. The CDR3: CAISDNGHPNYGYTF. CDR3 bases: TGTGCCATCAGTGACAACGGGCACCCAAACTATGGCTACACCTTC.

This clonotype was seen only a few times. Here the CDR3 reads CASRRRREGLYNEQFF. The CDR3, as DNA: TGTGCCAGCAGACGGAGGCGGGAGGGCCTGTACAATGAGCAGTTCTTC. The chain couples TRBV27 to TRBJ2-1; 9 bases fit TRBD2. Losses at the gene ends were 6 bases for V and 4 bases for J; bases not matched to a gene: 10. CDR3 length: 16 residues. Per germline, CDR1 MNHEY and CDR2 SMNVEV (reference sequence).

The chain carries TRBV7-8 and TRBJ1-1, with unresolved D. The CDR3 is made up of 17 amino acids. V dropped 1 base and J dropped 6 bases, with 21 bases sitting between them. The germline V gene has CDR1 SGHVS and CDR2 FQNEAQ. Here the CDR3 reads CASSLVRRESGNPEAFF. DNA of the CDR3: TGTGCCAGCAGCTTAGTCCGGCGGGAGTCGGGTAATCCTGAAGCTTTCTTT.

In this sample, this clonotype turned up many times. Written as DNA, the CDR3 is TGCGCCAGCAGCCAAGGCCTGACAGCTCGCACAGATACGCAGTATTTT. Its translation: CASSQGLTARTDTQYF. V and J are TRBV4-1 and TRBJ2-3; weak D call: TRBD1 (5 bases). The length of the CDR3 is 16 residues. Germline values: CDR1 MGHRA, CDR2 YSYEKL. Trimming removed 1 base from V and 1 base from J, with 12 bases in between.